These T cell receptor beta chains were read from a single sample in a study of shared clonotypes between healthy human individuals. Assay used: immunoSEQ multiplex PCR; TCRdb lists only in-frame clones, some missing. The table shows about 2.1 million clones, with roughly 93% occurring only once. Specimen: naive CD8+ T cells from PBMCs. All receptors come from a man aged 18 to 29 in good health. Some clones in this sample may be carry-over from other donors' samples. CDR3s include the opening cysteine and the closing phenylalanine or tryptophan. A D gene is named only where the DNA matches it firmly. For some rows the clone size is stated as once, few or many, or as a class when expanded; others skip it.

TRBJ2-5 | TRBV5-6 | . | . | TGTGCCAGCAGCTTGGCCGTAGGAACAGGACAAGAGACCCAGTACTTC | CASSLAVGTGQETQYF
TRBJ2-3 | TRBV7-2 | TRBD1 | . | TGTGCCAGCAGCCAAGACAGGGGGTCTACAGATACGCAGTATTTT | CASSQDRGSTDTQYF
TRBJ2-7 | TRBV28 | . | . | TGTGCCAGCGGCCCCAGGTCCGGGAGATCCTACGAGCAGTACTTC | CASGPRSGRSYEQYF
TRBJ2-7 | TRBV28 | . | once | TGTGCCAGCAGTTGGGCCCCAGGGGAGCAGTACTTC | CASSWAPGEQYF
TRBJ1-2 | TRBV4-1 | TRBD1 | . | TGCGCCAGCAGCCTCAAGCCCGACAGGGACTATGGCTACACCTTC | CASSLKPDRDYGYTF
TRBJ2-7 | TRBV29-1 | . | . | TGCAGCGTTGAACTGGGGCCGGGGGAGCAGTACTTC | CSVELGPGEQYF
TRBJ1-2 | TRBV6-6 | . | . | TGTGCCAGCACTTCAACTTCCTATGGCTACACCTTC | CASTSTSYGYTF
TRBJ2-7 | TRBV29-1 | TRBD1 | . | TGCAGCGTCTTAACCGGGACAGGGGGCTACGAGCAGTACTTC | CSVLTGTGGYEQYF
TRBJ2-1 | TRBV7-6 | . | . | TGTGCCAGCAGCCATCCTAGGGGAGTGTCCTACAATGAGCAGTTCTTC | CASSHPRGVSYNEQFF
TRBJ2-7 | TRBV19 | . | once | TGTGCCAGTAGCATGGGCGGGGGCTTGGGTATGGAGCAGTACTTC | CASSMGGGLGMEQYF
TRBJ2-7 | TRBV5-1 | . | . | TGCGCCAGCAGCCCGCGCACGGGGTACGAGCAGTACTTC | CASSPRTGYEQYF
TRBJ1-6 | TRBV29-1 | TRBD1 | once | TGCAGCGTGGGGGACAGGGTCAATTCACCCCTCCACTTT | CSVGDRVNSPLHF
TRBJ2-1 | TRBV28 | . | . | TGTGCCAGCAGTTTATTAGAGGCATCTTCACATGAGCAGTTCTTC | CASSLLEASSHEQFF
TRBJ1-3 | TRBV5-6 | TRBD1 | . | TGTGCCAGCAGCTTGGGGACAGGGAGTGCCACCATATATTTT | CASSLGTGSATIYF
TRBJ2-3 | TRBV27 | . | . | TGTGCCAGCAGGGTCGGGCCTTACACAGATACGCAGTATTTT | CASRVGPYTDTQYF